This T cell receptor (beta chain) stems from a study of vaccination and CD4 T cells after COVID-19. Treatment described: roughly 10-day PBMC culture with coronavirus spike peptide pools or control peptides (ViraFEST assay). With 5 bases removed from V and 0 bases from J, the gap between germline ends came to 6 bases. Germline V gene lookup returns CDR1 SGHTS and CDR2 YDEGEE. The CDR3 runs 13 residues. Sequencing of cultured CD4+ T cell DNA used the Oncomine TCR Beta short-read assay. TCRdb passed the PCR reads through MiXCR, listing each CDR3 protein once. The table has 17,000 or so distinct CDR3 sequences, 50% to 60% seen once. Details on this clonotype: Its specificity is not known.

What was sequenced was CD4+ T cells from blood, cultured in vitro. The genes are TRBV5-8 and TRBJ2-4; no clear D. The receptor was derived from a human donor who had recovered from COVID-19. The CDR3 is CASSDIAKNIQYF. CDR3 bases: TGTGCCAGCAGTGATATAGCCAAAAACATTCAGTACTTC.